This T cell receptor (beta chain) is from a study of shared clonotypes between healthy human individuals. Each sample came from a Caucasian adult donor living in Nashville, Tennessee. The CDR3 is 19 residues long. The V segment lost 3 bases and the J segment 7 bases; nucleotides outside the gene matches: 22. The V gene's germline CDR1 is MNHNS and CDR2 SASEGT. The run depth of the assay was deep. This table comes from immunoSEQ multiplex PCR, and its TCRdb copy is limited to in-frame clones, with some not included. The data contain some 2,500,000 clones, 90% to 95% of them singletons. The sample was naive CD4+ T cells from PBMCs. Subset noted: CD45RA+ positively selected. This chain connects TRBV6-1 to TRBJ1-2; TRBD1 agrees at 8 bases. The clonotype was recovered from a young man in good health. Some clones in this sample may be carry-over from other donors' samples. As DNA, the CDR3 is TGTGCCAGCAGTGAGATCCTAGTGGAGACAGGGGCTTACTTGAGTGGCTACACCTTC. Amino acids: CASSEILVETGAYLSGYTF.